This T cell receptor (beta chain) was found in a study of T cells in Graves' hyperthyroidism and ophthalmopathy. Study as a whole: Peripheral blood was collected at initial diagnosis, before any treatment.

The germline V gene encodes CDR1 SEHNR and CDR2 FQNEAQ (reference sequence). Deletions cut 5 bases from V and 5 bases from J, with 13 bases between. The CDR3 runs 15 residues. Study results and limitations: Also found in blood were most expanded thyroid clonotypes above 0.001.

Many counts were recorded for this clonotype. What it recognizes is unknown. The CDR3 regions of TCR beta were amplified from RNA transcripts. Carried out on the TCR CDR3, a first-round RT-PCR used the HTBI primer set. TCRdb re-called the multiplex PCR reads through MiXCR, storing one row per CDR3 protein. The sample gives roughly 180,000 distinct CDR3 sequences, approximately 15% of which show up once; approximately 28% is in the top ten. Sequences were obtained from blood. The V and J genes are TRBV7-9 and TRBJ1-6, with D tentatively TRBD1 (6 bases). The clonotype originates from a woman in her fifties or sixties with Graves' hyperthyroidism. The CDR3 protein is CASSPGAGHNSPLHF. The CDR3 DNA sequence: TGTGCCAGCAGCCCGGGGGCAGGCCATAATTCACCCCTCCACTTT.